This TCR beta chain was sequenced in a study of identical twins. TCRdb used MiXCR to reprocess the 5' RACE reads, holding one entry per CDR3 protein. Of fewer than 250,000 distinct CDR3 sequences detected, approximately 7.9% appear once; the ten largest clones hold approximately 5.4%. The trim removed 5 bases at V and 6 bases at J, leaving 5 bases unmatched. The CDR3 covers 14 residues. CDR1 and CDR2 from the germline V gene are LNHDA and SQIVND (reference sequence). The sample was also reused in another study, on yellow fever vaccine responses in identical twins. Per that paper: Vaccine T cell responses of twins reportedly seemed partly convergent and partly personalized.

The TCR sequence derives from a woman aged 18-29 years in good health. The chain has TRBV19 and TRBJ2-1, with TRBD1 matching 9 bases. Sequencing used CD8+ T cells sorted from blood. The CDR3 bases are TGTGCCAGTAGTTGGGGACAGGGACTCAATGAGCAGTTCTTC. It translates to CASSWGQGLNEQFF.